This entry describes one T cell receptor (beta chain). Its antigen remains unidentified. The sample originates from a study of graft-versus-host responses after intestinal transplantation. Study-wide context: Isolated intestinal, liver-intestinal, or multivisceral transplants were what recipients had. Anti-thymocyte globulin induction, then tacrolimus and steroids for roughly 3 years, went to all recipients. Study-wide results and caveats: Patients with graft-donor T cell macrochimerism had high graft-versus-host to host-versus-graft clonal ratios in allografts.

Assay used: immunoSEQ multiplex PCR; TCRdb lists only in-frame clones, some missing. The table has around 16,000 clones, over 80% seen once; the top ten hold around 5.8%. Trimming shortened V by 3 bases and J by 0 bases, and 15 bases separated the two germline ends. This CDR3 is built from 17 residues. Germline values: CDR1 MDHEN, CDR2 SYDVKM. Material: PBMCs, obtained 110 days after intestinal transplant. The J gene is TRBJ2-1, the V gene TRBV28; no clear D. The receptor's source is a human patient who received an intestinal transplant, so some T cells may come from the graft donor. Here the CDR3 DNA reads TGTGCCAGCAGTTTCGATTCAAGGTCTCCCTCCTACAATGAGCAGTTCTTC. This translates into CASSFDSRSPSYNEQFF.